The 10 T cell receptor beta chains presented below share a single source sample, sequenced in a study of beta chain features in type 1 diabetes. Expressed TCRB transcripts got sequenced, as all isolated RNA was reverse transcribed. Sequencing was performed with immunoSEQ multiplex PCR; in TCRdb, only in-frame clones are kept and a portion is missing. The sample has around 19,000 clones, around 46% seen once. Source material: stem cell memory CD4+ T cells from blood. These receptor sequences come from a man between 18 and 29 years old in good health.

This chain's CDR3 is CAIMLGQGRANQPQHF. The CDR3 DNA reads as TGTGCCATCATGCTTGGACAGGGTAGGGCCAATCAGCCCCAGCATTTT. The chain employs TRBV10-3 and TRBJ1-5; TRBD1 matches 8 bases. After removal of 7 bases from V and 3 bases from J, the junction contained 11 bases not matched to a gene. CDR1 and CDR2 from the germline V gene are ENHRY and SYGVKD. CDR3 length: 16 amino acids.

The chain has TRBV7-2 and TRBJ2-1; TRBD2 might be the D (5 bases). Deletions cut 4 bases from V and 7 bases from J, with 11 bases between. Germline V gene lookup returns CDR1 SGHTA and CDR2 FQGNSA. The CDR3 runs to 13 residues. CDR3 nucleotides: TGTGCCAGCAGCTCCGATCGGAGGAATGAGCAGTTCTTC. This translates into CASSSDRRNEQFF.

The genes are TRBV4-1 and TRBJ1-2; TRBD1 aligns across 11 bases. CDR1 and CDR2 (germline): MGHRA, YSYEKL. With V trimmed by 6 bases and J by 2 bases, 2 bases remained unmatched. The CDR3 totals 14 residues. The DNA of the CDR3 is TGCGCCAGCAGTCGGACAGGGGGCAACTATGGCTACACCTTC. Its protein product is CASSRTGGNYGYTF.

This chain links TRBV7-9 with TRBJ1-1; 7 bases are shared with TRBD1. CDR1 is SEHNR, CDR2 FQNEAQ, per germline (reference sequence). The V gene end was trimmed by 3 bases and the J gene end by 2 bases; junction bases not matched to a gene: 3. The CDR3 contains 14 residues. CDR3 DNA sequence: TGTGCCAGCAGCTTGAACAGGGGCAACACTGAAGCTTTCTTT. Protein: CASSLNRGNTEAFF.

This chain uses TRBV2 with TRBJ1-2; D is ambiguous. The CDR3 spans 12 residues. V shed 8 bases and J shed 4 bases, with 11 bases lying between them. Germline CDR1 SNHLY, CDR2 FYNNEI. The DNA of the CDR3 is TGTGCCAGCGCTCCAAACACCTATGGCTACACCTTC. Its translation is CASAPNTYGYTF.

V and J are TRBV6-5 and TRBJ1-2; perhaps TRBD1 as D (5 bases). This CDR3 spans 14 amino acids. CDR1 is MNHEY and CDR2 is SVGAGI in the germline V gene. V shed 2 bases and J shed 2 bases, with 9 bases lying between them. CDR3 protein: CASSYGAENYGYTF. CDR3 in DNA: TGTGCCAGCAGTTACGGGGCAGAGAACTATGGCTACACCTTC.

The sample holds a few counts of this clone. The genes are TRBV19 and TRBJ2-7; TRBD1 matches 8 bases. This CDR3 is built from 13 residues. Unmatched junction bases numbered 2, after V lost 3 bases and J lost 4 bases. Germline loops: CDR1 LNHDA, CDR2 SQIVND (reference sequence). Here the CDR3 reads CASSMDRAYEQYF. The CDR3 region has the DNA TGTGCCAGTAGTATGGACAGGGCGTACGAGCAGTACTTC.

The V call is TRBV28, the J call TRBJ2-5, with no clear D. CDR3 length: 14 amino acids. Trimming removed 3 bases at V and 1 base at J, with 9 bases between. Per the germline V gene, CDR1 is MDHEN and CDR2 is SYDVKM. For the CDR3, the DNA is TGTGCCAGCAGTTTGGCAAGCGTCCAAGAGACCCAGTACTTC. Translating it yields CASSLASVQETQYF.

As DNA, the CDR3 is TGTGCCAGCAGCTTAGCGGAGGAGGGCTACACCTTC. Translating gives CASSLAEEGYTF. The genes are TRBV7-9 and TRBJ1-2; D remains ambiguous. Deletions cut 0 bases from V and 8 bases from J, with 7 bases between. CDR1 is SEHNR and CDR2 is FQNEAQ in the germline V gene (reference sequence). CDR3 length: 12 amino acids.

This chain uses TRBV5-1 with TRBJ2-3, with 11 bases fitting TRBD1. The CDR3 spans 16 residues. CDR1 SGHRS and CDR2 YFSETQ come from the germline V gene. J was trimmed by 4 bases and V by 4 bases; bases with no gene match: 8. The CDR3 sequence: CASSVPGQGVSDTQYF. CDR3 nucleotides: TGCGCCAGCAGCGTGCCGGGACAGGGGGTTTCAGATACGCAGTATTTT. The whole variable domain, filled in from reference TRBV5-1 and TRBJ2-3, reads KAGVTQTPRYLIKTRGQQVTLSCSPISGHRSVSWYQQTPGQGLQFLFEYFSETQRNKGNFPGRFSGRQFSNSRSEMNVSTLELGDSALYLCASSVPGQGVSDTQYFGPGTRLTVL.